These 17 T cell receptor beta chains share one sample of origin, sequenced in a study of blood T cell repertoires in COVID-19. TCRdb's table, derived via immunoSEQ multiplex PCR, lists solely in-frame clones and lacks some. Here the sample spans 150,000 to 200,000 clones, approximately 80% being singletons. The sequencing input was peripheral blood. These receptors were taken from a human donor in a cohort sampled during active COVID-19.

The chain couples TRBV27 to TRBJ2-4; 10 bases align to TRBD1. With 5 bases clipped from V and 6 bases from J, the junction kept 4 bases outside the gene matches. CDR1 and CDR2 (germline): MNHEY, SMNVEV (reference sequence). This CDR3 has 14 residues. CDR3 in DNA: TGTGCCAGCAGTCCCCGGGACAGGGGAAACATTCAGTACTTC. This encodes CASSPRDRGNIQYF.

This chain links TRBV27 with TRBJ2-1, with D perhaps matching TRBD1 (6 bases). Trimming cost V 6 bases and J 10 bases, with 16 bases left between them. This CDR3 spans 13 amino acids. Per germline, CDR1 MNHEY and CDR2 SMNVEV (reference sequence). CDR3 loop: CASSLSRDTEQFF. CDR3 bases: TGTGCCAGCAGCTTGTCCCGGGACACAGAGCAGTTCTTC.

The CDR3 reads CASSYPGQRVVQETQYF. CDR3 in DNA: TGTGCCAGCAGTTACCCGGGACAGAGGGTGGTCCAAGAGACCCAGTACTTC. V gene TRBV6-2 or TRBV6-3 combines with J gene TRBJ2-5, with TRBD1 identical over 7 bases. The CDR3 runs to 17 residues. After removal of 2 bases from V and 1 base from J, the junction contained 10 bases not matched to a gene. Per germline, CDR1 MNHEY and CDR2 SVGEGT.

V usage is TRBV2 and J usage is TRBJ2-2; 8 nucleotides agree with TRBD2. Trimming cost V 2 bases and J 7 bases; bases outside gene matches: 6. This CDR3 is 15 amino acids long. CDR1 and CDR2 from the germline V gene are SNHLY and FYNNEI. CDR3 region: CASSETGRALGELFF. For the CDR3, the DNA is TGTGCCAGCAGTGAAACCGGGAGGGCCCTCGGGGAGCTGTTTTTT.

The CDR3 reads CAAGHGETQYF. In DNA, the CDR3 is TGTGCCGCCGGACATGGAGAGACCCAGTACTTC. The chain is built from TRBV24-1 and TRBJ2-5; a weak D match, TRBD1 (5 bases). The germline V and J ends were trimmed by 12 bases and 4 bases, with 11 bases remaining between them. CDR1 and CDR2 (germline): KGHDR, SFDVKD. The CDR3 runs to 11 residues.

This chain uses TRBV7-3 with TRBJ1-5; possible D gene TRBD1, 6 bases. The CDR3 is 15 residues long. V was clipped by 2 bases and J by 5 bases, with 13 bases between them. Germline CDR1 SGHTA, CDR2 FQGTGA. CDR3 coding DNA: TGTGCCAGCAGCTTATTTGGGGGCGTCTATCAGCCCCAGCATTTT. The encoded protein is CASSLFGGVYQPQHF.

The chain couples TRBV30 to TRBJ2-3; 10 nucleotides align to TRBD2. CDR1 is GTSNPN, CDR2 SVGIG, per germline (reference sequence). Germline trimming cut 0 bases from V and 4 bases from J; bases unmatched to any gene: 7. This CDR3 contains 16 residues. CDR3 residues: CAWSVLRTSGPDTQYF. The DNA of the CDR3 is TGTGCCTGGAGTGTACTTAGGACTAGCGGACCAGATACGCAGTATTTT.

This clone was observed at least ten times. The chain uses TRBV5-4 and TRBJ1-1, with a possible D match to TRBD1 (5 bases). Germline-derived CDR1 and CDR2 are SGHNT and YYREEE (reference sequence). This CDR3 has 14 residues. V gave up 0 bases and J gave up 1 base, with 7 bases separating them. Written as DNA, the CDR3 is TGTGCCAGCAGCTTGGCCAGGGCGAACACTGAAGCTTTCTTT. Translating gives CASSLARANTEAFF.

The genes are TRBV7-9 and TRBJ1-5; D is unresolved. The germline V and J ends were trimmed by 2 bases and 5 bases, with 10 bases remaining between them. This CDR3 has 14 amino acids. Per germline, CDR1 SEHNR and CDR2 FQNEAQ (reference sequence). The CDR3 loop is CASSLNGPYQPQHF. The CDR3 DNA reads as TGTGCCAGCAGCTTAAATGGGCCATATCAGCCCCAGCATTTT.

J is TRBJ1-4 and V is TRBV29-1; tentative D call: TRBD1 (5 bases). CDR3 length: 12 residues. V lost 4 bases to trimming and J lost 5 bases, with 8 bases between them. Germline loops: CDR1 SQVTM, CDR2 ANQGSEA. The CDR3 loop reads CSVGRANEKLFF. In nucleotides, the CDR3 is TGCAGCGTTGGCAGGGCGAATGAAAAACTGTTTTTT.

V and J are TRBV6-5 and TRBJ1-2, with D perhaps TRBD1 (6 bases). V dropped 4 bases and J dropped 0 bases, with 12 bases sitting between them. Germline assignment: CDR1 MNHEY and CDR2 SVGAGI. The CDR3 is 15 residues long. CDR3 coding DNA: TGTGCCAGCAGTTCGAGGAGACAGGCTAACTATGGCTACACCTTC. It translates to CASSSRRQANYGYTF.

This chain links TRBV7-2 with TRBJ2-5; tentatively, D is TRBD1 (5 bases). Germline lookup yields CDR1 SGHTA and CDR2 FQGNSA. V gave up 8 bases and J gave up 4 bases, with 17 bases separating them. The CDR3 contains 14 residues. The CDR3 loop reads CASCTTRAGETQYF. Here the CDR3 DNA reads TGTGCCAGCTGCACCACCAGGGCCGGAGAGACCCAGTACTTC.

This clone was picked up one time. This chain uses TRBV11-2 with TRBJ1-3; D might be TRBD1 (6 bases). This CDR3 spans 16 amino acids. CDR1 is SGHAT and CDR2 is FQNNGV in the germline V gene. V lost 4 bases, J lost 0 bases, and 13 bases lay in between. In DNA, the CDR3 is TGTGCCAGCAGCTCCCAGAGAGGGGGCTCTGGAAACACCATATATTTT. Protein sequence: CASSSQRGGSGNTIYF.

This chain uses TRBV9 with TRBJ2-6, with TRBD2 identical over 13 bases. Trimming removed 3 bases from V and 0 bases from J; junction bases left unmatched: 21. CDR3 length equals 24 residues. The germline V gene encodes CDR1 SGDLS and CDR2 YYNGEE. Here the CDR3 reads CASSARLGFTGTSGASSGANVLTF. The CDR3 DNA sequence: TGTGCCAGCAGCGCAAGGTTAGGATTTACCGGGACTAGCGGGGCCAGCTCTGGGGCCAACGTCCTGACTTTC.

The rearrangement joins TRBV9 to TRBJ2-1, with TRBD2 identical over 9 bases. The CDR3 has 15 residues. CDR1 is SGDLS and CDR2 is YYNGEE in the germline V gene. The J segment lost 7 bases and the V segment lost 0 bases, leaving 5 bases of the junction unmatched. The CDR3 DNA is TGTGCCAGCAGCGTAGTTGGTAGCGGGAGTAATGAGCAGTTCTTC. It yields the protein CASSVVGSGSNEQFF.

The V and J genes are TRBV7-9 and TRBJ1-6; 8 bases align to TRBD1. The CDR3 runs 15 residues. Germline CDR1 and CDR2: SEHNR and FQNEAQ (reference sequence). Losses at the gene ends were 5 bases for V and 7 bases for J; bases not matched to a gene: 7. The CDR3 nucleotides read TGTGCCAGCAGCCAGAGACAGGGGAGAAATTCACCCCTCCACTTT. This codes for CASSQRQGRNSPLHF.

The V gene is TRBV9, the J gene TRBJ2-5, with 7 bases fitting TRBD1. CDR1 is SGDLS, CDR2 YYNGEE, per germline. V was clipped by 0 bases and J by 2 bases; unmatched bases: 1. The CDR3 loop spans 14 amino acids. CDR3 nucleotide sequence: TGTGCCAGCAGCGTAGGCAGGGGGCAAGAGACCCAGTACTTC. Encoded protein: CASSVGRGQETQYF.